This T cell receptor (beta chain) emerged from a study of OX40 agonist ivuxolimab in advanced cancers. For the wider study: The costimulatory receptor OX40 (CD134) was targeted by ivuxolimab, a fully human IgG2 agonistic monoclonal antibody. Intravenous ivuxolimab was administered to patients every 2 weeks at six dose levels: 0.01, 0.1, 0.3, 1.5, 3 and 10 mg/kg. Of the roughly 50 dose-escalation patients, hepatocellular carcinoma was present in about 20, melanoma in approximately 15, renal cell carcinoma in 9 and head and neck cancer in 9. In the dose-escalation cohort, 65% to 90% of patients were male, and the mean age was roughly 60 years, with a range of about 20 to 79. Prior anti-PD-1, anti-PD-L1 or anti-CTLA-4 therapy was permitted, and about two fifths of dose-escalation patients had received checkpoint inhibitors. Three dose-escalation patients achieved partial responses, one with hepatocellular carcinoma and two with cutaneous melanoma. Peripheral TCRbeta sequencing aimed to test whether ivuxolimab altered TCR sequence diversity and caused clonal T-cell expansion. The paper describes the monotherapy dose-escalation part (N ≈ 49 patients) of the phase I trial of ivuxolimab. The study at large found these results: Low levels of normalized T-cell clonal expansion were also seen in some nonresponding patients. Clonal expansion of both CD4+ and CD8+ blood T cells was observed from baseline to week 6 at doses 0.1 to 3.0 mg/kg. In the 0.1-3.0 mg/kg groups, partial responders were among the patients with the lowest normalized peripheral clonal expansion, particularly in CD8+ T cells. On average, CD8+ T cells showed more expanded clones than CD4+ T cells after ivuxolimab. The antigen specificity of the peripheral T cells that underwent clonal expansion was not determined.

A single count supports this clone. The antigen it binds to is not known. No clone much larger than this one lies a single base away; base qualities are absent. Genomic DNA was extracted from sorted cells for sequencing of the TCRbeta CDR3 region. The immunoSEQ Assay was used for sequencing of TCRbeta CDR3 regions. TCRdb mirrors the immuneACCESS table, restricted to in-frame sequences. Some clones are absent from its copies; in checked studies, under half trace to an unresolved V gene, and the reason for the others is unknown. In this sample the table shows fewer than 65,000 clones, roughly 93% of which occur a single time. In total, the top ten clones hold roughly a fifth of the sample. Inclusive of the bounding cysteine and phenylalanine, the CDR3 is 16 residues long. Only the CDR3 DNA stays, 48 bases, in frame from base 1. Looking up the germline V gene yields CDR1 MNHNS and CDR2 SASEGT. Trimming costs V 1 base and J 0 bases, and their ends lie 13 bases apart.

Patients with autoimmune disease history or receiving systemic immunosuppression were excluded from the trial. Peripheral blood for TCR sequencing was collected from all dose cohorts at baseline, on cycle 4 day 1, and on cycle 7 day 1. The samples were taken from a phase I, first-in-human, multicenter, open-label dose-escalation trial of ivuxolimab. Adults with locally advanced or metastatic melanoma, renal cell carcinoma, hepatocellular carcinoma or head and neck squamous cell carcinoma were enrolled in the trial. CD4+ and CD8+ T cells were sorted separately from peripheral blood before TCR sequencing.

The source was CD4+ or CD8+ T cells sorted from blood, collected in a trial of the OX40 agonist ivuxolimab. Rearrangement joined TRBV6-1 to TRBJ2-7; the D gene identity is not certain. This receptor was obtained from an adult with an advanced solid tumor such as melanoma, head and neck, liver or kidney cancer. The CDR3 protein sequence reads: CASSEDSRFSSYEQYF. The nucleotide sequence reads TGTGCCAGCAGTGAAGATTCGCGGTTTAGCTCCTACGAGCAGTACTTC.